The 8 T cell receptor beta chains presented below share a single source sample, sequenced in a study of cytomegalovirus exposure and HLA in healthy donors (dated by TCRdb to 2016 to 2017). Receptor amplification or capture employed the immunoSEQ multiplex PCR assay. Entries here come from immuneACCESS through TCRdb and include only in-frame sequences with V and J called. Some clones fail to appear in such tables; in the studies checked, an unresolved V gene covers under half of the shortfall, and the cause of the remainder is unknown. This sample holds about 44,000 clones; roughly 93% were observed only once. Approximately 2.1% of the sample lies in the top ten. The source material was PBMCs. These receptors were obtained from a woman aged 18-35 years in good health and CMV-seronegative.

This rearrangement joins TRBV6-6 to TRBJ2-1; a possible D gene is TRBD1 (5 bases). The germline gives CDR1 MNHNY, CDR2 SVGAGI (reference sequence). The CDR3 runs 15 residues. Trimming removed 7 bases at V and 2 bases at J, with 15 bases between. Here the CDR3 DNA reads TGTGCCAGCAATCAACAGGAGCGTGCCTACAATGAGCAGTTCTTC. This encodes CASNQQERAYNEQFF.

CDR3 bases: TGTGCCAGCAGCCTAGGGGTGGCGGGAAGCACAGATACGCAGTATTTT. Translation gives CASSLGVAGSTDTQYF. The genes are TRBV6-6 and TRBJ2-3; possibly TRBD2 for D (6 bases). Per the germline V gene, CDR1 is MNHNY and CDR2 is SVGAGI (reference sequence). The CDR3 runs 16 residues. V dropped 6 bases and J dropped 0 bases, with 16 bases sitting between them.

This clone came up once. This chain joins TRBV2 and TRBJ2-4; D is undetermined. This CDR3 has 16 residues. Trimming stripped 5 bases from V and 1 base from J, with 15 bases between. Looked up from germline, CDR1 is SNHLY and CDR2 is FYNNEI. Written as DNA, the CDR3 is TGTGCCAGCAGTACGACTGTAGATCTTGCCAAAAACATTCAGTACTTC. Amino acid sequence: CASSTTVDLAKNIQYF.

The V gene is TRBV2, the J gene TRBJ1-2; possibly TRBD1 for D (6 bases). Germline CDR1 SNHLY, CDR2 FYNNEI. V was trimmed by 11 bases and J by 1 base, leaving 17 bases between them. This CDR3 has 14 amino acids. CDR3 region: CAVHAGGYNYGYTF. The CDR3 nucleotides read TGTGCCGTTCACGCGGGGGGCTATAACTATGGCTACACCTTC.

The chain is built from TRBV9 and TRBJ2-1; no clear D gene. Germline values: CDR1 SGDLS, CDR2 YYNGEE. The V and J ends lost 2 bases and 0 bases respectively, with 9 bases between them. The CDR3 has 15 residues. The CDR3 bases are TGTGCCAGCAGCGTTGACTTGAGCTCCTACAATGAGCAGTTCTTC. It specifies CASSVDLSSYNEQFF.

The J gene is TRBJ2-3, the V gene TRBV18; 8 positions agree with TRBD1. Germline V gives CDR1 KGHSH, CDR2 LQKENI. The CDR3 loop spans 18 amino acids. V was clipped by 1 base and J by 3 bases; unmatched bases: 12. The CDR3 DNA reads TGTGCCAGCTCACCACGGTCAGGGGGCCCCTGGTCGACAGATACGCAGTATTTT. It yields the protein CASSPRSGGPWSTDTQYF. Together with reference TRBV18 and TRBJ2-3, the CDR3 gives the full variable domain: NAGVMQNPRHLVRRRGQEARLRCSPMKGHSHVYWYRQLPEEGLKFMVYLQKENIIDESGMPKERFSAEFPKEGPSILRIQQVVRGDSAAYFCASSPRSGGPWSTDTQYFGPGTRLTVL.

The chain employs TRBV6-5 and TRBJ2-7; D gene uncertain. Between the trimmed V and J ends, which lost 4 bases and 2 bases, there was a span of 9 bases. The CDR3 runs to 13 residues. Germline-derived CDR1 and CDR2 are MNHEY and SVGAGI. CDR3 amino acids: CASSFDSPYEQYF. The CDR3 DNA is TGTGCCAGCAGTTTCGACTCCCCCTACGAGCAGTACTTC.

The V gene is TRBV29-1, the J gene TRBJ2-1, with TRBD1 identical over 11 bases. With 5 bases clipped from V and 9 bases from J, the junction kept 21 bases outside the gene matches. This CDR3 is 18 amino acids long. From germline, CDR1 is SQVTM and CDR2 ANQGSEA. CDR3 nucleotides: TGCAGCGTTAGTGCCAGGGACAGGGGGTTTCTTGCTTCCTCTGAGCAGTTCTTC. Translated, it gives CSVSARDRGFLASSEQFF.